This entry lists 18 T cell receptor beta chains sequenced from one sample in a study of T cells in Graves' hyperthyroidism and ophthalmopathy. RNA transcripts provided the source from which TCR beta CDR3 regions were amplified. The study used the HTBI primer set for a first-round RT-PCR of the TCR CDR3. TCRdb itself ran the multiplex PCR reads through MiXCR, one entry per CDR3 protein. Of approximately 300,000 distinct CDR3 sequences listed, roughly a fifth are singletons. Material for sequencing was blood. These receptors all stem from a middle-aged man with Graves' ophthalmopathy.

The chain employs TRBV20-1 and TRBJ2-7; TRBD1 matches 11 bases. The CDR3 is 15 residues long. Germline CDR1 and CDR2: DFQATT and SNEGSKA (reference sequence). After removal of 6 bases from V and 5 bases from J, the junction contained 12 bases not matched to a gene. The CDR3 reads CSATVPGQGVDEQYF. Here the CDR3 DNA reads TGCAGTGCGACAGTTCCGGGACAGGGGGTCGACGAGCAGTACTTC.

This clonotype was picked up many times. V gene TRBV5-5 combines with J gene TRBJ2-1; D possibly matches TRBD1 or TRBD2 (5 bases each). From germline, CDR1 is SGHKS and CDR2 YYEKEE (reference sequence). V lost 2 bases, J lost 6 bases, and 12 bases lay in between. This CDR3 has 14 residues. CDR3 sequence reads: CASSFGTYPNEQFF. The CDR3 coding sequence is TGTGCCAGCAGCTTCGGGACCTACCCCAATGAGCAGTTCTTC.

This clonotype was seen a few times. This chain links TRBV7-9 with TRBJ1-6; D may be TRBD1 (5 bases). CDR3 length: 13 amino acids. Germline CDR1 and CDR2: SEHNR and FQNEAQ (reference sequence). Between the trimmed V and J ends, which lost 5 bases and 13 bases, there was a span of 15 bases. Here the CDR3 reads CASSPGTSPPLHF. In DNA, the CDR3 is TGTGCCAGCAGCCCCGGGACGAGCCCGCCCCTCCACTTT.

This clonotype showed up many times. This CDR3 is CASTPRSGRSNERNTIYF. CDR3 bases: TGTGCCAGCACCCCGCGGTCAGGGAGATCTAACGAGAGAAACACCATATATTTT. The chain employs TRBV28 and TRBJ1-3; maybe TRBD1 (5 bases). This CDR3 is built from 18 residues. Deletions cut 7 bases from V and 5 bases from J, with 27 bases between. Looked up from germline, CDR1 is MDHEN and CDR2 is SYDVKM.

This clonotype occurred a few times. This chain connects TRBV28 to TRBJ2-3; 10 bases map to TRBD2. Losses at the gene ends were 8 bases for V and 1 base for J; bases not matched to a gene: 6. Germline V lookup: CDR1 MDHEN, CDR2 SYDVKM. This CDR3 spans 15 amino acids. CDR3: CASRSGTSGTDTQYF. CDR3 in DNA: TGTGCCAGCCGATCCGGGACTAGCGGCACAGATACGCAGTATTTT. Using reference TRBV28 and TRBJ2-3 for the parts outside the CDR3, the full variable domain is DVKVTQSSRYLVKRTGEKVFLECVQDMDHENMFWYRQDPGLGLRLIYFSYDVKMKEKGDIPEGYSVSREKKERFSLILESASTNQTSMYLCASRSGTSGTDTQYFGPGTRLTVL.

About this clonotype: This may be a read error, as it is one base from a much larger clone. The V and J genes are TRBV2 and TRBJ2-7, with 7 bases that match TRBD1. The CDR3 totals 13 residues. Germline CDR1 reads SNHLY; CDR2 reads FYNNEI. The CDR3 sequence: CASTQGDWDEQCF. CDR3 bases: TGTGCCAGCACCCAGGGGGATTGGGACGAGCAGTGCTTC. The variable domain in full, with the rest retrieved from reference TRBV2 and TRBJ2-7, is EPEVTQTPSHQVTQMGQEVILRCVPISNHLYFYWYRQILGQKVEFLVSFYNNEISEKSEIFDDQFSVERPDGSNFTLKIRSTKLEDSAMYFCASTQGDWDEQCFGPGTRLTVT.

This CDR3 reads CASSAYRWGNTEAFF. The CDR3 nucleotides are TGTGCCAGCAGCGCTTACAGATGGGGGAACACTGAAGCTTTCTTT. The genes are TRBV25-1 and TRBJ1-1; D is ambiguous. The CDR3 is made up of 15 amino acids. Germline V gives CDR1 MGHDK, CDR2 SYGVNS. Trimming left V 6 bases short and J 1 base short, with 15 bases between.

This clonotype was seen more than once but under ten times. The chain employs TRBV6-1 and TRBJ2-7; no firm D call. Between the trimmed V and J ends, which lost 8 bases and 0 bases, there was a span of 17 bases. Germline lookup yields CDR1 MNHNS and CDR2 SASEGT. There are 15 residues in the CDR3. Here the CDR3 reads CASEGDSGASYEQYF. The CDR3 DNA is TGTGCCAGCGAAGGAGACTCAGGTGCCTCCTACGAGCAGTACTTC.

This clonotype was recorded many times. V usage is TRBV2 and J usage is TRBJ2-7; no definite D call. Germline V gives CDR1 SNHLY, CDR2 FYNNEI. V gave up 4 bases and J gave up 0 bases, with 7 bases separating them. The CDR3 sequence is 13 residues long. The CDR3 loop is CASSVESSYEQYF. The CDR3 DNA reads TGTGCCAGCAGTGTAGAGAGCTCCTACGAGCAGTACTTC.

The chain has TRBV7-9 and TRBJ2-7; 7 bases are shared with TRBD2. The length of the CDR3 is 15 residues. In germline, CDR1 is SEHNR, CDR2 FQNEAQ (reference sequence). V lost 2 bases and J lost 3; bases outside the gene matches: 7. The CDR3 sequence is CASSLPPAGNYEQYF. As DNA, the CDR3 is TGTGCCAGCAGCTTACCCCCAGCGGGAAACTACGAGCAGTACTTC.

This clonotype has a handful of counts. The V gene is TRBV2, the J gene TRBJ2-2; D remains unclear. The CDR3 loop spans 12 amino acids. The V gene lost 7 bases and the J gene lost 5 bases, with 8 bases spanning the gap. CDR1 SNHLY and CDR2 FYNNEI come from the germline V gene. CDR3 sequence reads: CASTRTTGELFF. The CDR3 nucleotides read TGTGCCAGCACCCGGACGACCGGGGAGCTGTTTTTT.

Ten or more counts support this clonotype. The CDR3 coding sequence is TGTGCCAGCAGTTTTACGGAAGTCAGCTCCTACAATGAGCAGTTCTTC. This codes for CASSFTEVSSYNEQFF. V gene TRBV2 combines with J gene TRBJ2-1; D unclear. The germline V and J ends were trimmed by 5 bases and 0 bases, with 14 bases remaining between them. The CDR3 contains 16 residues. Germline CDR1 is SNHLY and CDR2 is FYNNEI.

DNA of the CDR3: TGTGCCAGCAGTTTATCGATAATGGGTGGGACGGTAAACTATGGCTACACCTTC. This gives the protein CASSLSIMGGTVNYGYTF. V gene TRBV27 combines with J gene TRBJ1-2; D is possibly TRBD1 (5 bases). The CDR3 length is 18 residues. Trimming shortened V by 0 bases and J by 2 bases, and 19 bases separated the two germline ends. Germline assignment: CDR1 MNHEY and CDR2 SMNVEV (reference sequence).

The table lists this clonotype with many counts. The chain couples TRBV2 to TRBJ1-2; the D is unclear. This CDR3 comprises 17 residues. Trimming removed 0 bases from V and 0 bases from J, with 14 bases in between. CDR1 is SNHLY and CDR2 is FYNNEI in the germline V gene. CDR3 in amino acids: CASSEARRAVTNYGYTF. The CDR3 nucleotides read TGTGCCAGCAGTGAAGCGCGTAGGGCAGTGACTAACTATGGCTACACCTTC.

This CDR3 reads CASSYGDRMNTEAFF. CDR3 nucleotides: TGTGCCAGCAGTTACGGGGACAGGATGAACACTGAAGCTTTCTTT. The gene calls are TRBV6-6 and TRBJ1-1; TRBD1 matches 8 bases. The CDR3 contains 15 residues. From germline, CDR1 is MNHNY and CDR2 SVGAGI (reference sequence). After removal of 2 bases from V and 0 bases from J, the junction contained 2 bases not matched to a gene.

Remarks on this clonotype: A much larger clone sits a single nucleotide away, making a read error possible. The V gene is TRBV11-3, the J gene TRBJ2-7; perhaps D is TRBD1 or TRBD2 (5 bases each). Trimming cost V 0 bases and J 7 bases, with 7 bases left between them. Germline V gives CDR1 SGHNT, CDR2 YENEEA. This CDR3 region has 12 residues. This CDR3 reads CASSLEGDEQYF. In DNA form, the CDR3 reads TGTGCCAGCAGCTTAGAGGGGGATGAGCAGTACTTC.

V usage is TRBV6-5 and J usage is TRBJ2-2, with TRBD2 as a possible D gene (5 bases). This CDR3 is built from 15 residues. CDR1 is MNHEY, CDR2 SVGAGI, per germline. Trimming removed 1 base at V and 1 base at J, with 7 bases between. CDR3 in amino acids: CASSYLARNTGELFF. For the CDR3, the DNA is TGTGCCAGCAGTTACTTAGCGCGGAACACCGGGGAGCTGTTTTTT.

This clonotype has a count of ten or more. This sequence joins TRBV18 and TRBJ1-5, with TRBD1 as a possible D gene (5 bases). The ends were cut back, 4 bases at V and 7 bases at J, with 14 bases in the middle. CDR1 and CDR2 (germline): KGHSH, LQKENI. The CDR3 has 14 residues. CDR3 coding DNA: TGTGCCAGCTCACTCGACAGAAAATTGCAGCCCCAGCATTTT. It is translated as CASSLDRKLQPQHF.